This TCR beta chain was captured by sequencing in a study of blood T cells in healthy people across ages. In the study overall: Template switching caught about one barcoded beta molecule for each two T cells.

The use of a sample-barcoded 5' primer and a J-beta primer mix characterized a second PCR of roughly 6 to 11 cycles. Each cDNA molecule received a tag from a template-switch adaptor that had 12 random nucleotides. Per sample, CDR3-containing paired-end reads numbered at least 2.5 million. TCRdb re-called the 5' RACE reads through MiXCR, storing one row per CDR3 protein. The data contain under 1,000,000 distinct CDR3 sequences, 35% to 40% of them singletons. Germline loops: CDR1 SGHRS, CDR2 YFSETQ. CDR3 length: 15 residues. Trimming left V 4 bases short and J 2 bases short, with 15 bases between. The V call is TRBV5-1, the J call TRBJ2-5; D is ambiguous. The receptor comes from a man between 18 and 35 years old in good health. Input material: blood. The CDR3 DNA reads as TGCGCCAGCAGCAAGAAAACGTCACCTCAAGAGACCCAGTACTTC. Translation: CASSKKTSPQETQYF.